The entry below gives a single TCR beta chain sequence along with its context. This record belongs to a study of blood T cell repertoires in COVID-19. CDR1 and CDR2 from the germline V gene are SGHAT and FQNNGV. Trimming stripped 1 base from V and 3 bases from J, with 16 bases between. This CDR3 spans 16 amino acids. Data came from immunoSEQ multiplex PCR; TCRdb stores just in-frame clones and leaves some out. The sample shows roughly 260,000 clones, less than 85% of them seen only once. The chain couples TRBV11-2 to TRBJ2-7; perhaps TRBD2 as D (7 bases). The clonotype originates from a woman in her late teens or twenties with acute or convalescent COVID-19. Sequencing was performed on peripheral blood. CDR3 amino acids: CASSLAGGLRYYEQYF. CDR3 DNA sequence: TGTGCCAGCAGCTTAGCGGGGGGCCTCCGCTACTACGAGCAGTACTTC.